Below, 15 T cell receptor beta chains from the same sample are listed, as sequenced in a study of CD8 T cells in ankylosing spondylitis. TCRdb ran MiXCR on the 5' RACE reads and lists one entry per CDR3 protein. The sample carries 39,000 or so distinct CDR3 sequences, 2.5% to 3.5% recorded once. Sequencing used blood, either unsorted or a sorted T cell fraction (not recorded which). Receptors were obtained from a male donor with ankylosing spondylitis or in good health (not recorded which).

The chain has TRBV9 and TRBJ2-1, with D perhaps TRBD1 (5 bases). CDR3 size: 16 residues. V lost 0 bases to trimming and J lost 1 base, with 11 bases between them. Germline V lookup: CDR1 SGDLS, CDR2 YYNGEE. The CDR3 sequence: CASSVGSGISYNEQFF. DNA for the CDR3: TGTGCCAGCAGCGTAGGATCAGGGATTTCCTACAATGAGCAGTTCTTC.

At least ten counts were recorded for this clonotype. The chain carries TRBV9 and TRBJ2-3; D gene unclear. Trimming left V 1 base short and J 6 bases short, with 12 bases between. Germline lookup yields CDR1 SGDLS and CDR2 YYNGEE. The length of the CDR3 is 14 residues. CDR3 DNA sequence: TGTGCCAGCAGCGTATTCTCTGTTGGCGATACGCAGTATTTT. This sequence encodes CASSVFSVGDTQYF.

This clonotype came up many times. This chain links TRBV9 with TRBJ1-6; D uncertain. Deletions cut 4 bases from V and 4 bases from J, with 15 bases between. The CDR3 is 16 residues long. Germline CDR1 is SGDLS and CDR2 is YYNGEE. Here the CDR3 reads CASSPHPGGYNSPLHF. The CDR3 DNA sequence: TGTGCCAGCAGCCCCCATCCGGGAGGGTATAATTCACCCCTCCACTTT.

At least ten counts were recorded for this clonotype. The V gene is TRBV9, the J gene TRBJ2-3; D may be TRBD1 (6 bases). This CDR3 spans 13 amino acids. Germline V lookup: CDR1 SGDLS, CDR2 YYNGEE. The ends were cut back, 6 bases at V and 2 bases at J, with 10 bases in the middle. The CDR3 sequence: CASTGQSTDTQYF. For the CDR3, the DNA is TGTGCCAGCACCGGACAGTCCACAGATACGCAGTATTTT. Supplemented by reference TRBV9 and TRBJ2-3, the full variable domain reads DSGVTQTPKHLITATGQRVTLRCSPRSGDLSVYWYQQSLDQGLQFLIQYYNGEERAKGNILERFSAQQFPDLHSELNLSSLELGDSALYFCASTGQSTDTQYFGPGTRLTVL.

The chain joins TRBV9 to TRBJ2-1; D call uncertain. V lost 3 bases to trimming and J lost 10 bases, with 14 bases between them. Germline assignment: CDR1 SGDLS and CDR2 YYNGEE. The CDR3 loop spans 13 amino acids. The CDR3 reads CASSAGPPGEQFF. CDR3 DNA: TGTGCCAGCAGCGCGGGCCCGCCCGGCGAGCAGTTCTTC.

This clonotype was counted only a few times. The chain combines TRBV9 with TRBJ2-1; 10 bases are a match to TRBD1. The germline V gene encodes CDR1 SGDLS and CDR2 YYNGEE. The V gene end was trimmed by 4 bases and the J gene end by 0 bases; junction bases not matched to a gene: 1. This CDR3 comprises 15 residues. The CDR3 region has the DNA TGTGCCAGCAGCCGGGACAGGGGCTCCTACAATGAGCAGTTCTTC. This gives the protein CASSRDRGSYNEQFF.

CDR3 DNA: TGTGCCAGCAGCGCCGGGACTAGCAGGACCGGGGAGCTGTTTTTT. It is translated as CASSAGTSRTGELFF. The chain combines TRBV9 with TRBJ2-2; 9 bases are a match to TRBD2. V gave up 3 bases and J gave up 5 bases; unmatched junction bases: 5. Germline V gene data show CDR1 as SGDLS and CDR2 as YYNGEE. This CDR3 comprises 15 residues.

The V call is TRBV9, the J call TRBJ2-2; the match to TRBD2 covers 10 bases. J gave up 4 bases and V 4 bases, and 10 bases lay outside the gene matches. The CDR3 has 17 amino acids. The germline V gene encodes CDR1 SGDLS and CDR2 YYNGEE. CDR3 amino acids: CASSPHSVAGGTGELFF. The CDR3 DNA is TGTGCCAGCAGCCCACACTCAGTAGCGGGAGGCACCGGGGAGCTGTTTTTT.

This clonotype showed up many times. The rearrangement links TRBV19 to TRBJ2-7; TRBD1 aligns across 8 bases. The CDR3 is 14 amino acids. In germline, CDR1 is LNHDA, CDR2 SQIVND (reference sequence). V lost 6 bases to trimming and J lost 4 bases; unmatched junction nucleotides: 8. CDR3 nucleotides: TGTGCCAGTAGGCAGGGGGCGAACCGATACGAGCAGTACGTC. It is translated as CASRQGANRYEQYV.

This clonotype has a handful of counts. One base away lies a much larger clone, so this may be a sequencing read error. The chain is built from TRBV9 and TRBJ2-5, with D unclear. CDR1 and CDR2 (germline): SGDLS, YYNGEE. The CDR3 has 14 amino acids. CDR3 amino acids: CASSAQETQEIQYF. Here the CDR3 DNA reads TGTGCCAGCAGCGCCCAGGAGACTCAAGAGATCCAGTACTTC.

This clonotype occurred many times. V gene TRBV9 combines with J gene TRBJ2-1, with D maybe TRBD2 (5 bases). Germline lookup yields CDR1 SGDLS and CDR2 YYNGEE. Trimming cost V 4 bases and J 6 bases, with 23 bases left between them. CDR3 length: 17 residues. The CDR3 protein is CASSPPVVKLLANEQFF. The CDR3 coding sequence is TGTGCCAGCAGCCCGCCTGTAGTCAAGCTCCTAGCCAATGAGCAGTTCTTC.

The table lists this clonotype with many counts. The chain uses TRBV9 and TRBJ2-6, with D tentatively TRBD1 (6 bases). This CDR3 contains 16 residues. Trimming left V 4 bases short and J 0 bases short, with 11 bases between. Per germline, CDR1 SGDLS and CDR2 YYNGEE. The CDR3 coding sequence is TGTGCCAGCAGCTCCGACAGGAGCTCTGGGGCCAACGTCCTGACTTTC. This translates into CASSSDRSSGANVLTF.

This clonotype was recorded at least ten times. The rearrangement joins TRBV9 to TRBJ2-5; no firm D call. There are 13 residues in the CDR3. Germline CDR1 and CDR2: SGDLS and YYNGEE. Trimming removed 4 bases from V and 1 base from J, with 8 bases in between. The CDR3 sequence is CASSPHFQETQYF. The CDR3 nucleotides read TGTGCCAGCAGCCCTCATTTCCAAGAGACCCAGTACTTC. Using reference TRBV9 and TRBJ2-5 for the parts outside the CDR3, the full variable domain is DSGVTQTPKHLITATGQRVTLRCSPRSGDLSVYWYQQSLDQGLQFLIQYYNGEERAKGNILERFSAQQFPDLHSELNLSSLELGDSALYFCASSPHFQETQYFGPGTRLLVL.

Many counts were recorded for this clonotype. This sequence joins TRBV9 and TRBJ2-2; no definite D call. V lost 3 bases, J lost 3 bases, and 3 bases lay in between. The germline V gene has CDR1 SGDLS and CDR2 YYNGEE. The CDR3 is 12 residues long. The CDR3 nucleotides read TGTGCCAGCAGCGGAGACACCGGGGAGCTGTTTTTT. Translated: CASSGDTGELFF.

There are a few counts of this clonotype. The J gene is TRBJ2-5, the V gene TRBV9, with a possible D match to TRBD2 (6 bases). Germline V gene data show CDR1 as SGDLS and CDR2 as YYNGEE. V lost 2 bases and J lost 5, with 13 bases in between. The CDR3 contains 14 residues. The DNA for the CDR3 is TGTGCCAGCAGCGTGAGGTCGGGAGTGGAGACCCAGTACTTC. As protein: CASSVRSGVETQYF.